The 13 T cell receptor beta chains listed next were all sequenced from one sample in a study of T cells in Graves' hyperthyroidism and ophthalmopathy. The source material, RNA transcripts, was used to amplify TCR beta CDR3 regions. Initially, a first-round RT-PCR of the TCR CDR3 employed the HTBI primer set. MiXCR was run by TCRdb on the multiplex PCR reads, yielding one entry per CDR3 protein. The table records over 200,000 distinct CDR3 sequences, around 16% of them present only once. The material sequenced was blood. These receptor sequences come from a man aged 35-49 years with Graves' hyperthyroidism.

Ten or more counts support this clonotype. This sequence joins TRBV7-2 and TRBJ2-7; 12 bases line up with TRBD2. V lost 5 bases, J lost 7 bases, and 6 bases stayed unmatched. The length of the CDR3 is 14 residues. Germline assignment: CDR1 SGHTA and CDR2 FQGNSA. The CDR3 DNA is TGTGCCAGCAGCCTGACTAGCGGGGGCCCAGAGCAGTACTTC. It translates to CASSLTSGGPEQYF.

This clonotype was observed many times. Compared with germline, one end of the junction differs, possibly owing to a read error. This sequence joins TRBV7-7 and TRBJ2-5, with 11 bases aligning to TRBD1. The CDR3 runs 14 residues. Germline V gene data show CDR1 as SSHAT and CDR2 as FNYEAQ (reference sequence). The CDR3: CASSRDRGQETQYF. Here the CDR3 DNA reads TGTGCTAGCAGCCGGGACAGGGGGCAAGAGACCCAGTACTTC.

In this sample, this clonotype turned up many times. The chain has TRBV30 and TRBJ2-7; 8 nucleotides agree with TRBD2. The CDR3 has 12 residues. Germline CDR1 and CDR2: GTSNPN and SVGIG (reference sequence). Trimming removed 6 bases from V and 6 bases from J; junction bases left unmatched: 7. The CDR3 spells CACDSGGSEQYF. The CDR3 nucleotides read TGTGCCTGTGACAGCGGGGGAAGCGAGCAGTACTTC.

This clonotype was counted at least ten times. The chain employs TRBV12-3 or TRBV12-4 and TRBJ1-6; 8 bases match TRBD1. The CDR3 has 16 amino acids. With V trimmed by 6 bases and J by 8 bases, 12 bases remained unmatched. The CDR3 is CASSPNGRGLDSPLHF. Written as DNA, the CDR3 is TGTGCCAGCAGCCCTAACGGCAGGGGGCTAGATTCACCCCTCCACTTT.

This clonotype was counted a few times. This rearrangement joins TRBV5-5 to TRBJ1-2; maybe TRBD1 (5 bases). The CDR3 runs to 15 residues. Germline V gene data show CDR1 as SGHKS and CDR2 as YYEKEE (reference sequence). The ends were cut back, 4 bases at V and 4 bases at J, with 17 bases in the middle. Here the CDR3 DNA reads TGTGCCAGCAGCCCTGCAGGACACCTTAGCTATGGCTACACCTTC. It specifies CASSPAGHLSYGYTF.

In its sample, this clonotype was seen many times. The chain couples TRBV29-1 to TRBJ2-3, with D perhaps matching TRBD2 (5 bases). CDR3 length: 14 residues. Germline V gives CDR1 SQVTM, CDR2 ANQGSEA. V dropped 6 bases and J dropped 4 bases, with 17 bases sitting between them. The CDR3 loop reads CSVQRARRADTQYF. The CDR3 DNA reads TGCAGCGTCCAAAGGGCCAGGCGGGCAGATACGCAGTATTTT.

This clonotype was detected many times. The genes are TRBV7-8 and TRBJ2-1; weak D call: TRBD2 (6 bases). Germline V gene data show CDR1 as SGHVS and CDR2 as FQNEAQ. V gave up 4 bases and J gave up 9 bases, with 22 bases separating them. The CDR3 is 16 residues long. In DNA form, the CDR3 reads TGTGCCAGCAGCTGGGGGGAACCCGCAAAAGGCGGTGAGCAGTTCTTC. Translated: CASSWGEPAKGGEQFF.

This clonotype was picked up a small number of times. The rearrangement uses TRBV7-9 and TRBJ1-6; D may be TRBD1 (5 bases). Trimming left V 5 bases short and J 7 bases short, with 15 bases between. Germline CDR1 reads SEHNR; CDR2 reads FQNEAQ (reference sequence). The CDR3 is 15 amino acids. The CDR3 protein is CASSPRDPTNSPLHF. The CDR3 bases are TGTGCCAGCAGCCCAAGGGACCCTACGAATTCACCCCTCCACTTT.

This clonotype was counted at least ten times. The J gene is TRBJ1-5, the V gene TRBV5-1; 10 positions agree with TRBD1. Germline V gives CDR1 SGHRS, CDR2 YFSETQ. Germline trimming cut 0 bases from V and 5 bases from J; bases unmatched to any gene: 2. The CDR3 length is 15 residues. CDR3 protein: CASSLGTGGHQPQHF. Here the CDR3 DNA reads TGCGCCAGCAGCTTGGGGACAGGGGGTCATCAGCCCCAGCATTTT.

In this sample, this clonotype turned up many times. This CDR3 reads CASRSNTDTQYF. The DNA for the CDR3 is TGTGCCAGCAGATCCAACACAGATACGCAGTATTTT. The V and J genes are TRBV7-2 and TRBJ2-3; D gene unclear. The V and J ends lost 6 bases and 2 bases respectively, with 6 bases between them. Germline values: CDR1 SGHTA, CDR2 FQGNSA. This CDR3 region has 12 residues.

This clonotype was found many times. The genes are TRBV5-6 and TRBJ2-7; D not certain. Trimming removed 1 base from V and 7 bases from J, with 12 bases in between. Germline CDR1 reads SGHDT; CDR2 reads YYEEEE. This CDR3 is built from 13 residues. The CDR3 protein is CASSLTHSLEQYF. The CDR3 coding sequence is TGTGCCAGCAGCTTGACCCATTCCTTAGAGCAGTACTTC.

The table lists this clonotype with a few counts. A much larger clonotype is one base distant, so this may be a read error. The V and J genes are TRBV6-1 and TRBJ2-2; D is ambiguous. Germline CDR1 reads MNHNS; CDR2 reads SASEGT. V was cut by 8 bases and J by 1 base, with 2 bases left in between. The CDR3 totals 11 residues. The CDR3 bases are TGTGCCAGCGGGAACACCGGGGAGCTGTTTTTT. Its translation: CASGNTGELFF.

The chain has TRBV3-1 and TRBJ1-1; TRBD1 matches at 7 bases. The CDR3 is 14 amino acids. Germline V lookup: CDR1 LGHDT, CDR2 YNNKEL (reference sequence). The trim removed 1 base at V and 4 bases at J, leaving 3 bases unmatched. The CDR3 region is CASSQGDRVTEAFF. As DNA, the CDR3 is TGTGCCAGCAGCCAAGGAGACAGGGTCACTGAAGCTTTCTTT.